Sequencing of this T cell receptor beta chain was carried out in a study of graft-versus-host responses after intestinal transplantation (dated by TCRdb to the early 2020s). Broadly, across the study: Recipients received multivisceral, liver-intestinal, or isolated intestinal transplants. All recipients received anti-thymocyte globulin induction followed by maintenance tacrolimus and steroids for around 3 years. Rather than going through the commercial service, samples from a few later patients were sequenced in-house on an Illumina MiSeq and processed with MiXCR. After intestinal transplantation, graft-versus-host and host-versus-graft alloreactive T cell clones in the graft, circulation and bone marrow were tracked using bulk TCR-beta CDR3 sequencing. A peak of at least 4% donor T cells among recipient peripheral blood mononuclear cells was the definition used for donor T cell macrochimerism. Of the 20 to 25 intestinal transplant recipients enrolled in the cohort, one of whom was a retransplant, 3 patients without pretransplant specimens were excluded. Alloreactive clones were identified by sequencing pre-transplant mixed lymphocyte reaction products and comparing these products with unstimulated pre-transplant donor and recipient T cells. Beyond this particular receptor, the publication reports: In patients with donor T cell macrochimerism, the allografts had high GvH to HvG T cell clonal ratios. GvH clones turned up in recipient bone marrow, with some appearing earlier in ileal mucosa or blood, a pattern consistent with an intestinal mucosal origin. Peak levels of circulating GvH clones were associated with declines in HvG clones early after transplant. The conclusions were limited by the relatively low number and heterogeneity of the intestinal transplant patients.

The time point label corresponds to: cells obtained before transplantation from donor or recipient. CD3+CD4+ and CD3+CD8+ populations were FACS-sorted from unstimulated pre-transplant donor and recipient cells taken from spleen or lymph nodes. Comments on this clone: No antigen is known for it. Base-call qualities are not available, and no considerably larger clone is one nucleotide away.

CDR1 and CDR2, per the germline V gene, are SGHTA and FQGNSA. The CDR3 runs 13 amino acids, cysteine and phenylalanine included. The only DNA kept is the CDR3, 39 bases in frame from the first base. V is shortened by 1 base, J by 7 bases, and the region joining them spans 8 bases. To prepare the library, the immunoSEQ multiplex PCR assay was applied. For most patients, genomic DNA was isolated with the Qiagen DNeasy Blood and Tissue Kit and sent frozen to Adaptive Biotechnologies for TCR sequencing. For most patients, genomic DNA was subjected to high-throughput TCR-beta CDR3 sequencing by Adaptive Biotechnologies. The source study handled its data this way. Adaptive's ImmunoSEQ software supplied the TCR sequencing data for around 19 patients, while MiXCR and VDJtools were used to process a few other patients. To correct CD4 versus CD8 sorting errors, sequences present in both subsets at a frequency ratio below 5:1 were removed. CDR3 nucleotide sequences shared by donor and recipient were removed because the origin of these sequences could not be assigned. At least 2-fold expansion over unstimulated cells and a minimum CFSE-low frequency of 0.002% (template counts) or 0.001% (read counts) were required for clones to be classified as alloreactive. A clone was considered mappable if detected in the sequenced pre-transplant spleen, lymph node, or MLR CFSE-low populations of the donor or recipient. Cumulative frequency of alloreactive clones was calculated as a percentage of all sequences weighted by copy number. The immuneACCESS repertoire file appears here via TCRdb, limited to in-frame rearrangements. These files lack a portion of the clones; in checked studies, under half of the deficit traces to unresolved V genes, and the cause of the others is not known. V, J and clone size are taken as reported in that table, and D and trimming were inferred from the DNA itself. The sample records about 61,000 clones, 90% to 95% of which are singletons. Around 0.4% of the sample is in the top ten clones.

Recombination connected TRBV7-2 to TRBJ1-5, with a tentative D gene TRBD1 over 5 matching bases. The sample in question was unstimulated CD4+ T cells sorted from spleen or lymph node cells, obtained before transplant. This TCR was recovered from a human donor who was the organ donor for an intestinal transplant. The CDR3 region has the sequence CASSLVGGQPQHF. The DNA sequence is given as TGTGCCAGCAGCTTAGTGGGGGGACAGCCCCAGCATTTT.